These T cell receptor beta chains were read from a single sample in a study of technical replicates of blood from a few donors. Here immunoSEQ multiplex PCR was the method, and the copy in TCRdb shows in-frame clones only, minus some. Of 15,000 to 18,000 clones in the sample, about nine tenths were seen once. The sequenced sample was PBMCs. The source of these receptors is a human donor in good health. The CDR3 runs from the conserved cysteine through the conserved F or W. Fields, in order: V gene, D gene, clone size, J gene, CDR3 protein, CDR3 DNA. A D gene is named only where the DNA matches it firmly. A row's size may be missing; if present it is once, few, many or a size class.

TRBV30	TRBD2	NA	TRBJ2-7	CAWRKGLAYEQYF	TGTGCCTGGAGAAAGGGACTAGCGTACGAGCAGTACTTC
TRBV6-1	NA	few	TRBJ1-1	CASSEWLGGTSTEAFF	TGTGCCAGCAGTGAATGGCTCGGGGGGACGAGCACTGAAGCTTTCTTT
TRBV29-1	TRBD2	NA	TRBJ2-5	CSVELAGAETQYF	TGCAGCGTTGAACTTGCGGGAGCGGAGACCCAGTACTTC
TRBV7-8	NA	NA	TRBJ2-5	CASSKSRVVFRETQYF	TGTGCCAGCAGCAAAAGCAGGGTCGTCTTTAGAGAGACCCAGTACTTC
TRBV6-1	NA	NA	TRBJ2-1	CASRYIFEQFF	TGTGCCAGCAGATACATTTTTGAGCAGTTCTTC
TRBV27	TRBD2	once	TRBJ2-3	CASSWTSGNADTQYF	TGTGCCAGCAGTTGGACTAGCGGGAACGCAGATACGCAGTATTTT
TRBV5-1	TRBD1	NA	TRBJ2-7	CASSEGQGASGEQYF	TGCGCCAGCAGCGAGGGACAGGGGGCTTCTGGGGAGCAGTACTTC
TRBV30	TRBD1	NA	TRBJ1-2	CAWSPTGQHNF	TGTGCCTGGAGTCCAACGGGACAGCATAACTTC
TRBV15	TRBD2	NA	TRBJ2-1	CATQEGGRAKEFF	TGTGCCACCCAGGAGGGCGGGAGGGCCAAAGAGTTCTTC
TRBV5-1	TRBD1	once	TRBJ1-1	CASSVQGQGGTEAFF	TGCGCCAGCAGCGTACAAGGACAGGGTGGAACTGAAGCTTTCTTT
TRBV19	TRBD2	once	TRBJ2-1	CASSILGGSGYEQFF	TGTGCCAGTAGTATACTGGGCGGGAGTGGTTATGAGCAGTTCTTC
TRBV5-8	NA	NA	TRBJ1-5	CASSFRVGNQPQHF	TGTGCCAGCAGCTTCCGGGTGGGCAATCAGCCCCAGCATTTT
TRBV5-4	NA	few	TRBJ2-7	CASSERTGLRRYEQYF	TGTGCCAGCAGTGAGAGAACAGGCCTGAGGCGCTACGAGCAGTACTTC
TRBV6-1	TRBD1	few	TRBJ2-7	CASSEDRGRYEQYF	TGTGCCAGCAGTGAAGACAGGGGGCGCTACGAGCAGTACTTC